Each of the 24 T cell receptor beta chains below was sequenced from the same sample in a study of OX40 agonist ivuxolimab in advanced cancers. Using immunoSEQ multiplex PCR, the repertoire was profiled, and TCRdb retains in-frame clones only, with some absent. The table has 25,000 to 40,000 clones, roughly 79% seen once; the top ten hold roughly 20%. The sequences come from CD4+ or CD8+ T cells sorted from blood, collected in a trial of the OX40 agonist ivuxolimab. The receptors come from an adult with an advanced solid tumor such as melanoma, head and neck, liver or kidney cancer.

The V and J genes are TRBV19 and TRBJ2-3, with TRBD1 identical over 8 bases. J lost 3 bases, V lost 4 bases, and 6 bases had no gene match. This CDR3 is built from 15 residues. CDR1 and CDR2 (germline): LNHDA, SQIVND (reference sequence). The chain's CDR3 is CASSTGGYRTDTQYF. As DNA, the CDR3 is TGTGCCAGTAGTACAGGGGGCTACAGAACAGATACGCAGTATTTT.

The rearrangement links TRBV28 to TRBJ1-5, with 7 bases matching TRBD1. This CDR3 is 14 amino acids long. Trimming at V came to 3 bases and at J to 6 bases, leaving 5 bases not matched to a gene. CDR1 is MDHEN, CDR2 SYDVKM, per germline. CDR3 amino acids: CASSLPGGAQPQHF. In nucleotides, the CDR3 is TGTGCCAGCAGTTTGCCAGGGGGAGCTCAGCCCCAGCATTTT. Variable domain in full (rest from reference TRBV28 and TRBJ1-5): DVKVTQSSRYLVKRTGEKVFLECVQDMDHENMFWYRQDPGLGLRLIYFSYDVKMKEKGDIPEGYSVSREKKERFSLILESASTNQTSMYLCASSLPGGAQPQHFGDGTRLSIL.

The chain links TRBV7-8 to TRBJ1-3, with 9 nucleotides matching TRBD1. Trimming removed 1 base from V and 4 bases from J; junction bases left unmatched: 2. The length of the CDR3 is 15 residues. Germline values: CDR1 SGHVS, CDR2 FQNEAQ. Here the CDR3 DNA reads TGTGCCAGCAGCTTAGGGGGGACAGGGGGAAACACCATATATTTT. It is translated as CASSLGGTGGNTIYF.

The chain carries TRBV4-1 and TRBJ2-7; TRBD2 aligns across 10 bases. V was pared by 3 bases and J by 1 base, with 3 bases of the junction left unmatched. The CDR3 is 15 amino acids. CDR1 and CDR2 (germline): MGHRA, YSYEKL. CDR3 in DNA: TGCGCCAGCAGCCAGGCTAGCGGGAGTTCCTACGAGCAGTACTTC. Translation: CASSQASGSSYEQYF.

This clone was observed a single time. The V gene is TRBV7-3, the J gene TRBJ2-2, with D perhaps given as TRBD1 or TRBD2 (6 bases each). The V end lost 5 bases, the J end lost 7 bases, and 17 bases lay between the germline ends. In germline, CDR1 is SGHTA, CDR2 FQGTGA. The CDR3 has 15 amino acids. The CDR3 bases are TGTGCCAGCAGCCTCTCCACAGGGAGGAGCGGGGAGCTGTTTTTT. Its protein is CASSLSTGRSGELFF.

This sequence joins TRBV7-9 and TRBJ2-4; 8 bases line up with TRBD1. This CDR3 is 15 amino acids long. V trimming: 10 bases; J trimming: 8 bases; junction bases outside the gene matches: 16. Germline V gene lookup returns CDR1 SEHNR and CDR2 FQNEAQ (reference sequence). DNA for the CDR3: TGTGCCACCACACCCACCGGGACAGGAGGAGACATTCAGTACTTC. Amino acid sequence: CATTPTGTGGDIQYF.

The chain has TRBV4-1 and TRBJ2-5, with 10 bases identical to TRBD1. The CDR3 sequence is 15 residues long. V lost 4 bases to trimming and J lost 5 bases; unmatched junction nucleotides: 7. Germline-derived CDR1 and CDR2 are MGHRA and YSYEKL. CDR3 region: CASSRPGQGMETQYF. DNA of the CDR3: TGCGCCAGCAGCCGACCGGGACAGGGGATGGAGACCCAGTACTTC.

The chain links TRBV27 to TRBJ2-7, with D possibly TRBD1 on 6 matching bases. The CDR3 runs to 18 residues. In germline, CDR1 is MNHEY, CDR2 SMNVEV (reference sequence). V was clipped by 9 bases and J by 6 bases, with 33 bases between them. The CDR3 coding sequence is TGTGCCAGACTCCATAGTACCTTCGGACGGGCAGGGGTCTGCGAGCAGTACTTC. Its translation is CARLHSTFGRAGVCEQYF.

Regarding this clone: The same CDR3 also results from other DNA sequences found in this sample. This sequence joins TRBV11-2 and TRBJ2-5; unclear D gene. Germline V gene data show CDR1 as SGHAT and CDR2 as FQNNGV. The V and J ends lost 5 bases and 4 bases respectively, with 5 bases between them. The CDR3 runs to 11 residues. The CDR3 sequence: CASSLTETQYF. The CDR3 DNA reads as TGTGCCAGCAGCCTGACAGAGACCCAGTACTTC.

In DNA form, the CDR3 reads TGTGCCAGTAGTATTTGGGGGGTCCGTACCGGGGAGCTGTTTTTT. Its translation is CASSIWGVRTGELFF. The V gene is TRBV19, the J gene TRBJ2-2; tentatively, D is TRBD2 (6 bases). V gave up 3 bases and J gave up 5 bases, with 13 bases separating them. Germline CDR1 and CDR2: LNHDA and SQIVND (reference sequence). The CDR3 is made up of 15 amino acids.

In this sample, this clone turned up once. The chain employs TRBV2 and TRBJ2-2; D perhaps matches TRBD2 (5 bases). CDR1 is SNHLY and CDR2 is FYNNEI in the germline V gene. Trimming removed 8 bases at V and 0 bases at J, with 10 bases between. This CDR3 has 14 residues. The CDR3 nucleotides are TGTGCCAGCGTTACGGGGACGAACACCGGGGAGCTGTTTTTT. As protein: CASVTGTNTGELFF.

This sequence joins TRBV6-5 and TRBJ2-2; D not resolved. CDR3 length equals 11 residues. The V gene lost 10 bases and the J gene lost 6 bases, with 9 bases spanning the gap. Per germline, CDR1 MNHEY and CDR2 SVGAGI. CDR3 DNA: TGTGCCACCCGGATGGCCGGGGAGCTGTTTTTT. This translates into CATRMAGELFF.

The chain uses TRBV7-2 and TRBJ2-7; 11 bases line up with TRBD2. Germline V gene data show CDR1 as SGHTA and CDR2 as FQGNSA. The CDR3 extends over 15 amino acids. With 1 base clipped from V and 4 bases from J, the junction kept 3 bases outside the gene matches. In nucleotides, the CDR3 is TGTGCCAGCAGCTTAGGCCTAGCGGGGGGATACGAGCAGTACTTC. It yields the protein CASSLGLAGGYEQYF. Variable domain in full (rest from reference TRBV7-2 and TRBJ2-7): GAGVSQSPSNKVTEKGKDVELRCDPISGHTALYWYRQSLGQGLEFLIYFQGNSAPDKSGLPSDRFSAERTGGSVSTLTIQRTQQEDSAVYLCASSLGLAGGYEQYFGPGTRLTVT.

This clone came up once. The chain employs TRBV5-1 and TRBJ2-2; D remains ambiguous. V shed 3 bases and J shed 1 base, with 1 base lying between them. Germline-derived CDR1 and CDR2 are SGHRS and YFSETQ. The CDR3 sequence is 12 residues long. The CDR3 sequence is CASSWNTGELFF. The DNA of the CDR3 is TGCGCCAGCAGCTGGAACACCGGGGAGCTGTTTTTT.

The V call is TRBV7-2, the J call TRBJ2-7, with D possibly called TRBD1 or TRBD2 (5 bases each). V lost 2 bases and J 6 bases, leaving 17 bases between the germline ends. CDR1 and CDR2 (germline): SGHTA, FQGNSA. CDR3 length: 15 residues. The CDR3 reads CASSLSRDALGEQYF. The CDR3 DNA sequence: TGTGCCAGCAGCTTAAGCAGGGACGCCTTGGGCGAGCAGTACTTC.

The chain joins TRBV7-9 to TRBJ1-1; 8 nucleotides align to TRBD1. Trimming took 4 bases from V and 5 from J; bases not matched to a gene: 6. The germline V gene has CDR1 SEHNR and CDR2 FQNEAQ (reference sequence). There are 14 residues in the CDR3. CDR3 residues: CASSSGQEVTEAFF. CDR3 bases: TGTGCCAGCAGCTCGGGACAGGAGGTAACTGAAGCTTTCTTT.

The chain joins TRBV5-4 to TRBJ1-4; D might be TRBD1 (5 bases). V dropped 4 bases and J dropped 3 bases, with 13 bases sitting between them. This CDR3 has 15 residues. Germline V gene data show CDR1 as SGHNT and CDR2 as YYREEE (reference sequence). Here the CDR3 DNA reads TGTGCCAGCAGCGCCGGGACGGGGTCTAATGAAAAACTGTTTTTT. Translating it yields CASSAGTGSNEKLFF.

The sample holds a few counts of this clone. The rearrangement joins TRBV7-3 to TRBJ1-3; 9 bases line up with TRBD1. CDR3 length equals 18 residues. V lost 7 bases, J lost 7 bases, and 20 bases stayed unmatched. CDR1 is SGHTA, CDR2 FQGTGA, per germline. The CDR3 DNA is TGTGCCAGCAACGCGACCCAAGGGACAGGGTGGAGGAGGAACACCATATATTTT. Protein sequence: CASNATQGTGWRRNTIYF.

The chain employs TRBV4-2 and TRBJ1-6; D is undetermined. Germline lookup yields CDR1 LGHNA and CDR2 YNFKEQ. There are 16 residues in the CDR3. The V end was cut by 0 bases, the J end by 6 bases, with 12 bases between. The CDR3 sequence: CASSQDQRGFNSPLHF. The CDR3 nucleotides are TGTGCCAGCAGCCAAGATCAGAGAGGGTTTAATTCACCCCTCCACTTT.

Regarding this clone: This specimen includes other DNA sequences encoding the same CDR3. V is TRBV28 and J is TRBJ1-3; D gene uncertain. The V gene lost 3 bases and the J gene lost 2 bases, with 2 bases spanning the gap. Germline V gene data show CDR1 as MDHEN and CDR2 as SYDVKM. The CDR3 covers 12 residues. CDR3 sequence reads: CASSFPGNTIYF. DNA for the CDR3: TGTGCCAGCAGTTTTCCTGGAAACACCATATATTTT.

J is TRBJ2-3 and V is TRBV11-2; D is tentatively TRBD1 or TRBD2 (5 bases each). Germline assignment: CDR1 SGHAT and CDR2 FQNNGV. CDR3 length: 15 amino acids. V lost 5 bases, J lost 3 bases, and 15 bases lay in between. CDR3 loop: CASSLLVGVTDTQYF. The DNA of the CDR3 is TGTGCCAGCAGCCTCCTGGTGGGGGTAACAGATACGCAGTATTTT.

The chain couples TRBV25-1 to TRBJ2-7; 9 positions agree with TRBD1. V trimming: 4 bases; J trimming: 4 bases; junction bases outside the gene matches: 8. Germline V CDR1 and CDR2: MGHDK, SYGVNS. The CDR3 runs 15 residues. The CDR3 protein is CASSGSGTGKYEQYF. CDR3 bases: TGTGCCAGCAGTGGCTCCGGGACAGGGAAATACGAGCAGTACTTC.

This clone was detected a few times. The chain recombines TRBV2 with TRBJ1-2; D call uncertain. Trimming shortened V by 7 bases and J by 2 bases, and 8 bases separated the two germline ends. CDR3 length: 12 residues. Germline assignment: CDR1 SNHLY and CDR2 FYNNEI. The CDR3, as DNA: TGTGCCAGCAAACAAGCCAACTATGGCTACACCTTC. Protein: CASKQANYGYTF.

V gene TRBV6-5 combines with J gene TRBJ1-2, with 10 bases lining up with TRBD1. Germline assignment: CDR1 MNHEY and CDR2 SVGAGI. The CDR3 has 14 residues. The V and J ends lost 5 bases and 7 bases, in that order; junction bases with no gene match: 7. In DNA form, the CDR3 reads TGTGCCAGCAGTCGGGACAGGGGCTCGGGTGGCTACACCTTC. Residues: CASSRDRGSGGYTF.